Presented here are 23 T cell receptor beta chains from one specimen sequenced in a study of blood T cell repertoires in COVID-19. The assay was immunoSEQ multiplex PCR, and TCRdb's table has in-frame clones only and misses some. The table includes some 42,000 clones, around 87% detected once. The sample comprised peripheral blood. These receptors were taken from a man aged 45-60 years with active COVID-19.

In DNA form, the CDR3 reads TGTGCCAGCAGTGAAGGCTCGTTGAGCTCCTATAATTCACCCCTCCACTTT. As protein: CASSEGSLSSYNSPLHF. The genes are TRBV2 and TRBJ1-6; no reliable D call. The CDR3 is made up of 17 amino acids. V lost 1 base, J lost 0 bases, and 10 bases lay in between. The germline gives CDR1 SNHLY, CDR2 FYNNEI.

This clone has only one observation. V and J are TRBV6-5 and TRBJ2-1; 9 bases are shared with TRBD1. The CDR3 loop spans 15 amino acids. The trim removed 5 bases at V and 7 bases at J, leaving 9 bases unmatched. Looked up from germline, CDR1 is MNHEY and CDR2 is SVGAGI. The CDR3 spells CASSLGQGTRNEQFF. The CDR3 DNA reads TGTGCCAGCAGTCTCGGACAGGGGACGCGGAATGAGCAGTTCTTC.

CDR3 loop: CASSWEGTQYF. The CDR3 nucleotides read TGTGCCAGCAGCTGGGAGGGGACCCAGTACTTC. This sequence joins TRBV11-2 and TRBJ2-5, with TRBD2 matching over 7 bases. CDR1 and CDR2 (germline): SGHAT, FQNNGV. The CDR3 extends over 11 amino acids. Trimming removed 4 bases from V and 7 bases from J; junction bases left unmatched: 0. Based on the CDR3 plus reference TRBV11-2 and TRBJ2-5, the full variable domain is EAGVAQSPRYKIIEKRQSVAFWCNPISGHATLYWYQQILGQGPKLLIQFQNNGVVDDSQLPKDRFSAERLKGVDSTLKIQPAKLEDSAVYLCASSWEGTQYFGPGTRLLVL.

This clone was seen just once. The J gene is TRBJ1-3, the V gene TRBV7-6, with D tentatively TRBD1 (5 bases). The CDR3 sequence is 16 residues long. Trimming left V 5 bases short and J 4 bases short, with 18 bases between. The germline V gene encodes CDR1 SGHVS and CDR2 FNYEAQ. DNA for the CDR3: TGTGCCAGCAGCGTCTCATCCCAGGGTGGAGGAAACACCATATATTTT. Amino acid sequence: CASSVSSQGGGNTIYF. Full variable domain (missing parts from reference TRBV7-6 and TRBJ1-3): GAGVSQSPRYKVTKRGQDVALRCDPISGHVSLYWYRQALGQGPEFLTYFNYEAQQDKSGLPNDRFSAERPEGSISTLTIQRTEQRDSAMYRCASSVSSQGGGNTIYFGEGSWLTVV.

This clone was counted a single time. The rearrangement links TRBV5-1 to TRBJ1-5, with 9 bases aligning to TRBD1. The CDR3 has 16 residues. The germline V gene has CDR1 SGHRS and CDR2 YFSETQ. The J segment lost 3 bases and the V segment lost 4 bases, leaving 8 bases of the junction unmatched. CDR3 residues: CASSPAGTGNNQPQHF. For the CDR3, the DNA is TGCGCCAGCAGCCCCGCCGGGACAGGGAACAATCAGCCCCAGCATTTT. The complete variable domain, with remaining parts taken from reference TRBV5-1 and TRBJ1-5, reads KAGVTQTPRYLIKTRGQQVTLSCSPISGHRSVSWYQQTPGQGLQFLFEYFSETQRNKGNFPGRFSGRQFSNSRSEMNVSTLELGDSALYLCASSPAGTGNNQPQHFGDGTRLSIL.

V gene TRBV15 combines with J gene TRBJ1-5, with a tentative D call TRBD1 (6 bases). Germline V gene lookup returns CDR1 LNHNV and CDR2 YYDKDF (reference sequence). V was pared by 0 bases and J by 3 bases, with 15 bases between. This CDR3 spans 17 amino acids. Here the CDR3 reads CATSRDQGRRINQPQHF. The DNA for the CDR3 is TGTGCCACCAGCAGAGACCAGGGGCGGAGAATCAATCAGCCCCAGCATTTT.

The rearrangement joins TRBV19 to TRBJ2-1; D possibly corresponds to TRBD2 (5 bases). Trimming left V 1 base short and J 13 bases short, with 14 bases between. CDR1 is LNHDA and CDR2 is SQIVND in the germline V gene (reference sequence). The CDR3 loop spans 13 amino acids. Here the CDR3 reads CASSIGGVGLQFF. CDR3 coding DNA: TGTGCCAGTAGTATAGGGGGAGTGGGCCTCCAGTTCTTC.

The CDR3 is CASNSAGASSGNTIYF. For the CDR3, the DNA is TGTGCCAGTAATAGCGCCGGAGCAAGCTCTGGAAACACCATATATTTT. This rearrangement joins TRBV19 to TRBJ1-3; D gene ambiguous. The CDR3 contains 16 residues. CDR1 is LNHDA and CDR2 is SQIVND in the germline V gene (reference sequence). V was trimmed by 7 bases and J by 0 bases, leaving 16 bases between them.

This sequence joins TRBV6-5 and TRBJ2-2; the D is unclear. CDR1 and CDR2 from the germline V gene are MNHEY and SVGAGI. V lost 11 bases and J 4 bases, leaving 17 bases between the germline ends. The CDR3 is 14 amino acids. The CDR3 sequence: CASEARRRTGELFF. Here the CDR3 DNA reads TGTGCCTCAGAGGCCCGCAGACGCACCGGGGAGCTGTTTTTT.

This rearrangement joins TRBV7-2 to TRBJ2-2, with a tentative D call TRBD2 (7 bases). The V gene's germline CDR1 is SGHTA and CDR2 FQGNSA. The CDR3 runs to 17 residues. The V end was cut by 1 base, the J end by 5 bases, with 17 bases between. This chain's CDR3 is CASSLGRGRGRTGELFF. The CDR3 nucleotides read TGTGCCAGCAGCTTAGGTCGGGGGCGGGGGAGAACCGGGGAGCTGTTTTTT.

This chain connects TRBV27 to TRBJ2-5; 8 bases fit TRBD1. V shed 6 bases and J 5 bases; nucleotides not matched to a gene: 5. This CDR3 contains 13 residues. Germline V gene sequence: CDR1 MNHEY, CDR2 SMNVEV (reference sequence). The CDR3 spells CASSNQGAETQYF. The CDR3 nucleotides read TGTGCCAGCAGCAACCAGGGGGCCGAGACCCAGTACTTC.

The rearrangement joins TRBV1 to TRBJ2-5; TRBD2 was called by the table and not checked on the DNA. TRBV1 constitutes a pseudogene. CDR3 length equals 15 residues. The CDR3 DNA sequence: TGCACCAGCAGCCAAGACGCGCGTCGGGGTGAGACCCAGTACTTC. Translating gives CTSSQDARRGETQYF.

V is TRBV7-9 and J is TRBJ1-4, with TRBD1 matching 7 bases. The length of the CDR3 is 14 residues. Per the germline V gene, CDR1 is SEHNR and CDR2 is FQNEAQ (reference sequence). The trim removed 5 bases at V and 5 bases at J, leaving 5 bases unmatched. CDR3 DNA: TGTGCCAGCAGCCCATTACAGGGGAATGAAAAACTGTTTTTT. Its protein is CASSPLQGNEKLFF.

The gene calls are TRBV4-3 and TRBJ2-1; 9 bases match TRBD2. The V gene end was trimmed by 0 bases and the J gene end by 4 bases; junction bases not matched to a gene: 7. The CDR3 has 17 residues. The germline CDR1 and CDR2 sequences are LGHNA and YSLEER. CDR3 DNA: TGCGCCAGCAGCCAAGATTGGGCTAGCGGGGTGTACAATGAGCAGTTCTTC. This encodes CASSQDWASGVYNEQFF.

The chain combines TRBV12-5 with TRBJ2-2; 7 nucleotides agree with TRBD1. CDR1 is LGHNT and CDR2 is FRNRAP in the germline V gene. This CDR3 is 18 amino acids long. After removal of 3 bases from V and 3 bases from J, the junction contained 13 bases not matched to a gene. This chain's CDR3 is CASGLIIYRTGYTGELFF. The CDR3 bases are TGTGCTAGTGGTTTAATAATTTACCGGACAGGCTACACCGGGGAGCTGTTTTTT. The variable domain in full, completed from reference TRBV12-5 and TRBJ2-2, reads DARVTQTPRHKVTEMGQEVTMRCQPILGHNTVFWYRQTMMQGLELLAYFRNRAPLDDSGMPKDRFSAEMPDATLATLKIQPSEPRDSAVYFCASGLIIYRTGYTGELFFGEGSRLTVL.

This chain uses TRBV2 with TRBJ1-2, with 7 bases that match TRBD1. V lost 7 bases to trimming and J lost 4 bases; unmatched junction nucleotides: 15. The CDR3 is made up of 16 amino acids. The germline gives CDR1 SNHLY, CDR2 FYNNEI. Here the CDR3 reads CASIPTLIRGSYGYTF. The CDR3 DNA reads as TGTGCCAGCATTCCAACCTTGATCAGGGGGTCCTATGGCTACACCTTC.

The chain is built from TRBV5-8 and TRBJ2-2, with TRBD1 matching over 9 bases. Germline trimming cut 4 bases from V and 4 bases from J; bases unmatched to any gene: 8. Per germline, CDR1 SGHTS and CDR2 YDEGEE. The CDR3 length is 16 residues. CDR3 in DNA: TGTGCCAGCAGCCGACCCGACAGGGGGGTCACCGGGGAGCTGTTTTTT. Residues: CASSRPDRGVTGELFF.

This chain uses TRBV5-1 with TRBJ2-5, with 7 bases fitting TRBD1. The CDR3 is 13 amino acids. Germline lookup yields CDR1 SGHRS and CDR2 YFSETQ. V lost 5 bases, J lost 4 bases, and 5 bases stayed unmatched. The CDR3 loop reads CASRTGVAETQYF. As DNA, the CDR3 is TGCGCCAGCAGAACAGGGGTGGCAGAGACCCAGTACTTC.

The V gene is TRBV3-1 (or the pseudogene TRBV3-2), the J gene TRBJ1-2, with a weak D call TRBD1 (5 bases). Deletions cut 1 base from V and 11 bases from J, with 17 bases between. The CDR3 is 14 amino acids. Germline CDR1 is LGHDT and CDR2 is YNNKEL (reference sequence). In nucleotides, the CDR3 is TGTGCCAGCAGCCAAGGATACCCCTCGCAGGGATACACCTTC. This codes for CASSQGYPSQGYTF.

This clone was observed once. The chain carries TRBV24-1 and TRBJ1-5, with D tentatively TRBD1 (6 bases). CDR1 and CDR2 from the germline V gene are KGHDR and SFDVKD. Trimming removed 4 bases at V and 3 bases at J, with 9 bases between. CDR3 length: 14 residues. DNA for the CDR3: TGTGCCACCAGTGACTCAGGGGCCAATCAGCCCCAGCATTTT. It specifies CATSDSGANQPQHF.

The chain has TRBV18 and TRBJ1-2; TRBD1 might be the D (5 bases). Germline V gives CDR1 KGHSH, CDR2 LQKENI. This CDR3 contains 14 residues. V was pared by 2 bases and J by 4 bases, with 11 bases between. The DNA for the CDR3 is TGTGCCAGCTCACCAGATTTGGGGCTCTATGGCTACACCTTC. This codes for CASSPDLGLYGYTF.

The chain is built from TRBV10-3 and TRBJ2-3; 12 bases are a match to TRBD2. Per germline, CDR1 ENHRY and CDR2 SYGVKD. This CDR3 is built from 16 residues. The junction had 7 bases not matched to a gene; V was cut back by 7 bases and J by 2 bases. The CDR3 sequence: CAITALAGGDTDTQYF. Here the CDR3 DNA reads TGTGCCATCACCGCCCTAGCGGGGGGGGACACAGATACGCAGTATTTT.

This chain uses TRBV7-8 with TRBJ1-1; D possibly corresponds to TRBD1 (5 bases). V lost 5 bases to trimming and J lost 9 bases, with 25 bases between them. Per the germline V gene, CDR1 is SGHVS and CDR2 is FQNEAQ. The CDR3 is made up of 16 amino acids. The CDR3 here is CASSPTRGRSLPQAFF. DNA for the CDR3: TGTGCCAGCAGCCCCACCCGGGGGAGGTCCCTACCTCAAGCTTTCTTT.